This TCR beta chain was observed in a study of patients and donors after allogeneic stem cell transplantation. This clonotype came up a few times. TCRdb independently ran MiXCR on the RT-PCR reads; one entry per CDR3 protein. Among more than 850,000 distinct CDR3 sequences listed, about a sixth were seen once. This CDR3 has 15 amino acids. Germline V CDR1 and CDR2: SEHNR, FQNEAQ (reference sequence). The ends lost 5 bases at V and 5 bases at J; junction bases unmatched: 8. The chain is built from TRBV7-9 and TRBJ2-3, with 9 bases matching TRBD2. The sequence was obtained from a human donor who was either an allogeneic HSCT recipient or a stem cell or donor lymphocyte infusion donor (not recorded which). It is not recorded whose cells these are; they may come from a transplant donor. Sequencing input: blood, either unsorted or a sorted T cell fraction (not recorded which). The CDR3 reads CASSVPLAGRDTQYF. CDR3 sequence (DNA): TGTGCCAGCAGCGTACCACTAGCGGGCCGAGATACGCAGTATTTT.